Listed below are T cell receptor beta chains from one sample, sequenced in a study of blood T cells in healthy people across ages. TCRdb reanalysed the 5' RACE reads using MiXCR and keeps one entry per CDR3 protein. Of around 800,000 distinct CDR3 sequences in the sample, around two fifths are singletons; the top ten hold 15% to 25%. The specimen was blood. These TCRs come from a man aged 60 to 75 in good health. CDR3s include the opening cysteine and the closing phenylalanine or tryptophan. The order of the fields is CDR3 protein, CDR3 DNA, clone size, V gene, J gene, D gene. The D gene is left open where the match is weak. Some rows have no size entry. The others give once, few or many, or a class for an expanded clone.

CDR3 protein: CASSVGQRGGKQPQHF; CDR3 DNA: TGCGCCAGCAGCGTTGGCCAGAGGGGTGGCAAGCAGCCCCAGCATTTT; clone size: NA; V gene: TRBV5-1; J gene: TRBJ1-5; D gene: NA
CDR3 protein: CSVEDAGTGSYNEQFF; CDR3 DNA: TGCAGCGTTGAAGATGCCGGGACAGGCTCCTACAATGAGCAGTTCTTC; clone size: NA; V gene: TRBV29-1; J gene: TRBJ2-1; D gene: TRBD1
CDR3 protein: CASSREVSYGYTF; CDR3 DNA: TGTGCCAGCTCCCGGGAGGTCTCATATGGCTACACCTTC; clone size: few; V gene: TRBV12-3/TRBV12-4; J gene: TRBJ1-2; D gene: NA
CDR3 protein: CSATQGVASVFYNSPLHF; CDR3 DNA: TGCAGTGCAACACAGGGGGTGGCTTCCGTGTTCTATAATTCACCCCTCCACTTT; clone size: NA; V gene: TRBV20-1; J gene: TRBJ1-6; D gene: TRBD1
CDR3 protein: CSARVGAGTQYF; CDR3 DNA: TGCAGTGCTAGAGTCGGGGCAGGTACGCAGTATTTT; clone size: NA; V gene: TRBV20-1; J gene: TRBJ2-3; D gene: NA
CDR3 protein: CASNTPGFGEQYF; CDR3 DNA: TGTGCCAGCAATACCCCAGGTTTTGGCGAGCAGTACTTC; clone size: NA; V gene: TRBV6-2/TRBV6-3; J gene: TRBJ2-7; D gene: NA
CDR3 protein: CASSQSPGQGIPPLHF; CDR3 DNA: TGTGCCAGCAGCCAGAGTCCGGGACAGGGGATTCCACCCCTCCACTTT; clone size: many; V gene: TRBV14; J gene: TRBJ1-6; D gene: TRBD1
CDR3 protein: CASIKRGQETQYF; CDR3 DNA: TGTGCCAGCATAAAACGGGGGCAAGAGACCCAGTACTTC; clone size: NA; V gene: TRBV7-9; J gene: TRBJ2-5; D gene: NA
CDR3 protein: CASSLVGGLYQETQYF; CDR3 DNA: TGTGCCAGCAGCTTGGTGGGGGGATTGTACCAAGAGACCCAGTACTTC; clone size: NA; V gene: TRBV5-6; J gene: TRBJ2-5; D gene: NA
CDR3 protein: CSARAHVQSIPGTQYF; CDR3 DNA: TGCAGTGCTAGAGCCCACGTGCAGTCCATTCCAGGGACCCAGTACTTC; clone size: many; V gene: TRBV20-1; J gene: TRBJ2-5; D gene: NA
CDR3 protein: CASSYRGVPYNEQFF; CDR3 DNA: TGTGCCAGCAGTTACCGAGGGGTGCCCTACAATGAGCAGTTCTTC; clone size: NA; V gene: TRBV6-2/TRBV6-3; J gene: TRBJ2-1; D gene: NA
CDR3 protein: CATSDQRGGNTDTQYF; CDR3 DNA: TGTGCCACCAGTGACCAGCGGGGAGGAAACACAGATACGCAGTATTTT; clone size: NA; V gene: TRBV24-1; J gene: TRBJ2-3; D gene: TRBD2
CDR3 protein: CSGASDRDSPYEQYF; CDR3 DNA: TGCAGCGGAGCCTCCGACAGGGATTCTCCCTACGAGCAGTACTTC; clone size: few; V gene: TRBV29-1; J gene: TRBJ2-7; D gene: TRBD1
CDR3 protein: CSAREGAGTYGYTF; CDR3 DNA: TGCAGTGCTAGGGAGGGTGCGGGGACCTATGGCTACACCTTC; clone size: NA; V gene: TRBV20-1; J gene: TRBJ1-2; D gene: NA
CDR3 protein: CASSQEDRRYNEQFF; CDR3 DNA: TGCGCCAGCAGCCAAGAGGACAGGCGATACAATGAGCAGTTCTTC; clone size: NA; V gene: TRBV4-3; J gene: TRBJ2-1; D gene: TRBD1
CDR3 protein: CASQGGAEQYF; CDR3 DNA: TGCGCCAGCCAGGGAGGGGCCGAGCAGTACTTC; clone size: many; V gene: TRBV5-1; J gene: TRBJ2-7; D gene: TRBD2
CDR3 protein: CASSSRGAFHEQFF; CDR3 DNA: TGCGCCAGCAGCTCCCGGGGGGCCTTCCATGAGCAGTTCTTC; clone size: NA; V gene: TRBV5-1; J gene: TRBJ2-1; D gene: NA
CDR3 protein: CASSRSGQGFNYGYTF; CDR3 DNA: TGTGCCAGCAGTCGTTCTGGACAGGGGTTTAACTATGGCTACACCTTC; clone size: few; V gene: TRBV7-8; J gene: TRBJ1-2; D gene: TRBD1
CDR3 protein: CASSPASGSTDTQYF; CDR3 DNA: TGTGCCAGCTCACCCGCTAGCGGGAGCACAGATACGCAGTATTTT; clone size: few; V gene: TRBV18; J gene: TRBJ2-3; D gene: TRBD2
CDR3 protein: CASSSSGTGGGETQYF; CDR3 DNA: TGTGCCAGCAGTTCGTCCGGGACAGGGGGCGGGGAGACCCAGTACTTC; clone size: NA; V gene: TRBV6-5; J gene: TRBJ2-5; D gene: TRBD1
CDR3 protein: CASSFGLAGGRGTQYF; CDR3 DNA: TGTGCCAGCAGCTTTGGACTAGCGGGGGGACGGGGTACGCAGTATTTT; clone size: NA; V gene: TRBV7-2; J gene: TRBJ2-3; D gene: TRBD2
CDR3 protein: CSPKGGVRPSTDTQYF; CDR3 DNA: TGCAGTCCGAAGGGCGGGGTGCGCCCTAGCACAGATACGCAGTATTTT; clone size: NA; V gene: TRBV29-1; J gene: TRBJ2-3; D gene: NA
CDR3 protein: CASSLGQQQETQYF; CDR3 DNA: TGCGCCAGCAGCTTGGGACAGCAACAAGAGACCCAGTACTTC; clone size: many; V gene: TRBV5-1; J gene: TRBJ2-5; D gene: NA
CDR3 protein: CASSRGATSYEQYF; CDR3 DNA: TGTGCCAGCAGCCGGGGGGCCACTTCCTACGAGCAGTACTTC; clone size: NA; V gene: TRBV7-2; J gene: TRBJ2-7; D gene: NA
CDR3 protein: CASSYATGVTDTQYF; CDR3 DNA: TGTGCCAGCAGTTACGCGACAGGGGTCACAGATACGCAGTATTTT; clone size: NA; V gene: TRBV6-2/TRBV6-3; J gene: TRBJ2-3; D gene: TRBD1
CDR3 protein: CASSLGTAEQYF; CDR3 DNA: TGTGCCAGCAGTCTCGGGACAGCCGAGCAGTACTTC; clone size: few; V gene: TRBV12-3/TRBV12-4; J gene: TRBJ2-7; D gene: TRBD1
CDR3 protein: CASSNEDRGADEQFF; CDR3 DNA: TGTGCCAGCAGTAACGAGGACAGGGGAGCGGATGAGCAGTTCTTC; clone size: few; V gene: TRBV6-2/TRBV6-3; J gene: TRBJ2-1; D gene: TRBD1
CDR3 protein: CASRQGDVYEQYF; CDR3 DNA: TGTGCCAGCAGACAGGGGGATGTCTACGAGCAGTACTTC; clone size: few; V gene: TRBV2; J gene: TRBJ2-7; D gene: TRBD1
CDR3 protein: CASSPRRAGQETQYF; CDR3 DNA: TGTGCCAGCAGCCCGAGACGGGCAGGCCAAGAGACCCAGTACTTC; clone size: few; V gene: TRBV27; J gene: TRBJ2-5; D gene: NA
CDR3 protein: CASSRTSGGAREADTQYF; CDR3 DNA: TGTGCCAGCAGCCGGACTAGCGGGGGGGCTCGAGAGGCAGATACGCAGTATTTT; clone size: NA; V gene: TRBV6-2/TRBV6-3; J gene: TRBJ2-3; D gene: TRBD2
CDR3 protein: CASSGNQGLLSGEQYF; CDR3 DNA: TGTGCCAGCAGCGGAAACCAGGGGCTTTTGTCAGGCGAGCAGTACTTC; clone size: few; V gene: TRBV9; J gene: TRBJ2-7; D gene: NA
CDR3 protein: CASSQESGVPSGSIYEQFF; CDR3 DNA: TGTGCCAGCAGCCAAGAATCGGGGGTGCCTAGCGGGAGTATCTATGAGCAGTTCTTC; clone size: NA; V gene: TRBV3-1; J gene: TRBJ2-1; D gene: TRBD2
CDR3 protein: CASSLGTGDPGYTF; CDR3 DNA: TGCGCCAGCAGCTTGGGCACAGGGGATCCTGGCTACACCTTC; clone size: NA; V gene: TRBV5-1; J gene: TRBJ1-2; D gene: TRBD1
CDR3 protein: CASSTWDRPNEQYF; CDR3 DNA: TGTGCCAGCAGCACCTGGGACAGACCCAATGAGCAGTACTTC; clone size: once; V gene: TRBV7-2; J gene: TRBJ2-4; D gene: TRBD1
CDR3 protein: CASGFNTGELFF; CDR3 DNA: TGTGCCAGCGGATTCAACACCGGGGAGCTGTTTTTT; clone size: few; V gene: TRBV7-2; J gene: TRBJ2-2; D gene: NA
CDR3 protein: CASSPTRNGNTQYF; CDR3 DNA: TGTGCCAGCAGCCCGACTAGAAATGGGAATACGCAGTATTTT; clone size: NA; V gene: TRBV7-2; J gene: TRBJ2-3; D gene: NA
CDR3 protein: CASGPGEDEQYF; CDR3 DNA: TGTGCCAGCGGCCCAGGGGAGGACGAGCAGTACTTC; clone size: once; V gene: TRBV7-2; J gene: TRBJ2-7; D gene: NA
CDR3 protein: CASRETDHYGYTF; CDR3 DNA: TGTGCCAGCAGGGAGACAGACCACTATGGCTACACCTTC; clone size: few; V gene: TRBV28; J gene: TRBJ1-2; D gene: NA
CDR3 protein: CASSLKRGPDTQYF; CDR3 DNA: TGCGCCAGCAGCCTCAAACGGGGGCCAGATACGCAGTATTTT; clone size: NA; V gene: TRBV4-3; J gene: TRBJ2-3; D gene: NA
CDR3 protein: CASSLVTGAYEQYF; CDR3 DNA: TGTGCCAGCAGCTTAGTCACAGGAGCCTACGAGCAGTACTTC; clone size: NA; V gene: TRBV11-2; J gene: TRBJ2-7; D gene: NA
CDR3 protein: CASSLKGSSYEQFF; CDR3 DNA: TGTGCCAGCAGCTTAAAGGGGAGCTCCTACGAGCAGTTCTTC; clone size: NA; V gene: TRBV7-2; J gene: TRBJ2-1; D gene: NA
CDR3 protein: CASSLAGGEAGELFF; CDR3 DNA: TGTGCCAGCAGTTTAGCAGGCGGGGAGGCCGGGGAGCTGTTTTTT; clone size: NA; V gene: TRBV12-3/TRBV12-4; J gene: TRBJ2-2; D gene: NA
CDR3 protein: CSARVGSSQGTQYF; CDR3 DNA: TGCAGTGCTAGAGTGGGCAGTTCCCAAGGGACCCAGTACTTC; clone size: NA; V gene: TRBV20-1; J gene: TRBJ2-5; D gene: NA
CDR3 protein: CSAPSGQNEKLFF; CDR3 DNA: TGCAGTGCCCCCTCGGGCCAAAATGAAAAACTGTTTTTT; clone size: NA; V gene: TRBV20-1; J gene: TRBJ1-4; D gene: NA